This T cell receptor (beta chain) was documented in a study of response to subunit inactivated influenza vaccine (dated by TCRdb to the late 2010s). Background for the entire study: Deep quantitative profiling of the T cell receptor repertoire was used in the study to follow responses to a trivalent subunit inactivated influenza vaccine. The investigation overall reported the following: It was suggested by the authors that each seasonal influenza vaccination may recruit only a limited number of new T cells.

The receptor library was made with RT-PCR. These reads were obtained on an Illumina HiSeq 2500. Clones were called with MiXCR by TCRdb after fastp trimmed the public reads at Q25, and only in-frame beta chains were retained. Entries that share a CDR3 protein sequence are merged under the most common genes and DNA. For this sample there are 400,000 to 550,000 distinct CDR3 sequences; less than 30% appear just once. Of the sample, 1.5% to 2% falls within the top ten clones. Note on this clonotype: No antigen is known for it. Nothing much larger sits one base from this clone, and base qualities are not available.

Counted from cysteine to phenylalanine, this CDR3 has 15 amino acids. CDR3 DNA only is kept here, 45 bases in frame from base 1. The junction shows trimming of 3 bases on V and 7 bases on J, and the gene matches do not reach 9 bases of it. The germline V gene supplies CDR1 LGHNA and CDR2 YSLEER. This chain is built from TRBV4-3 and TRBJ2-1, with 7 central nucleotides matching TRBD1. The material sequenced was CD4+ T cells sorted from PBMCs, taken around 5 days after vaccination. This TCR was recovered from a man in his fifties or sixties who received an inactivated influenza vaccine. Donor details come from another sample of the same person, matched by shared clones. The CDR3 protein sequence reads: CASSQIQGIRNEQFF. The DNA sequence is TGCGCCAGCAGCCAGATACAGGGGATAAGAAATGAGCAGTTCTTC.